These 22 T cell receptor beta chains originate from one sample sequenced in a study of blood T cell repertoires in COVID-19. The protocol was immunoSEQ multiplex PCR, while the TCRdb copy is restricted to in-frame clones and leaves out a portion. The sample contains approximately 97,000 clones, roughly 82% of which appear only once. The sequencing sample was made of peripheral blood. These receptors were taken from a human donor in a cohort sampled during active COVID-19.

This chain connects TRBV14 to TRBJ2-3; TRBD1 aligns across 8 bases. V trimming: 4 bases; J trimming: 3 bases; junction bases outside the gene matches: 12. Germline lookup yields CDR1 SGHDN and CDR2 FVKESK. The CDR3 runs 17 residues. The CDR3 DNA sequence: TGTGCCAGCAGCCGAACAGACAGGGGTCGTTGGACAGATACGCAGTATTTT. Translation gives CASSRTDRGRWTDTQYF.

The V and J genes are TRBV5-1 and TRBJ1-4; D remains unclear. V lost 7 bases to trimming and J lost 0 bases, with 10 bases between them. This CDR3 contains 14 residues. CDR1 and CDR2 (germline): SGHRS, YFSETQ. CDR3 residues: CASRSTATNEKLFF. In DNA form, the CDR3 reads TGCGCCAGCCGCTCAACTGCAACTAATGAAAAACTGTTTTTT.

CDR3 region: CASSLVAGAGGSPLHF. CDR3 bases: TGTGCCAGCAGCTTAGTGGCAGGGGCAGGGGGCTCACCCCTCCACTTT. The gene calls are TRBV7-6 and TRBJ1-6, with 8 bases matching TRBD1. Per the germline V gene, CDR1 is SGHVS and CDR2 is FNYEAQ. Germline trimming cut 1 base from V and 10 bases from J; bases unmatched to any gene: 9. This CDR3 has 16 amino acids.

V is TRBV2 and J is TRBJ1-2; D gene uncertain. CDR3 length equals 12 residues. Trimming took off 3 bases at V and 4 bases at J, with 6 bases between the two ends. Germline V gene lookup returns CDR1 SNHLY and CDR2 FYNNEI. The CDR3 DNA sequence: TGTGCCAGCAGTGAGAGTCTCTATGGCTACACCTTC. Protein: CASSESLYGYTF.

This clone was detected only once. This chain uses TRBV7-9 with TRBJ1-4; possible D gene TRBD1, 6 bases. The CDR3 has 15 amino acids. CDR1 is SEHNR, CDR2 FQNEAQ, per germline (reference sequence). Trimming pared 1 base from V and 6 bases from J, leaving 12 bases between. The CDR3 here is CASSLVGAGDEKLFF. The CDR3 nucleotides are TGTGCCAGCAGCTTAGTCGGGGCAGGGGATGAAAAACTGTTTTTT. The whole variable domain, remainder taken from reference TRBV7-9 and TRBJ1-4, is DTGVSQNPRHKITKRGQNVTFRCDPISEHNRLYWYRQTLGQGPEFLTYFQNEAQLEKSRLLSDRFSAERPKGSFSTLEIQRTEQGDSAMYLCASSLVGAGDEKLFFGSGTQLSVL.

This chain joins TRBV18 and TRBJ2-3; TRBD2 matches 8 bases. After removal of 6 bases from V and 3 bases from J, the junction contained 11 bases not matched to a gene. The CDR3 runs 16 residues. CDR1 KGHSH and CDR2 LQKENI come from the germline V gene. The chain's CDR3 is CASSTTGGFGTDTQYF. CDR3 bases: TGTGCCAGCTCGACGACGGGGGGGTTCGGGACAGATACGCAGTATTTT.

This chain connects TRBV5-5 to TRBJ2-7, with 11 nucleotides matching TRBD1. The CDR3 runs 16 residues. The ends lost 1 base at V and 4 bases at J; junction bases unmatched: 7. Germline CDR1 SGHKS, CDR2 YYEKEE (reference sequence). CDR3 region: CASSLKWDRGMYEQYF. In DNA, the CDR3 is TGTGCCAGCAGCTTGAAATGGGACAGGGGGATGTACGAGCAGTACTTC.

The chain couples TRBV2 to TRBJ2-1, with 10 bases that match TRBD2. Looked up from germline, CDR1 is SNHLY and CDR2 is FYNNEI. The CDR3 consists of 14 residues. The trim removed 7 bases at V and 7 bases at J, leaving 7 bases unmatched. CDR3 in amino acids: CASMLAGGGNEQFF. In DNA form, the CDR3 reads TGTGCCAGCATGTTAGCGGGGGGTGGTAATGAGCAGTTCTTC.

V and J are TRBV2 and TRBJ1-2; D remains unclear. Looked up from germline, CDR1 is SNHLY and CDR2 is FYNNEI. The ends were cut back, 6 bases at V and 7 bases at J, with 21 bases in the middle. This CDR3 has 15 amino acids. The CDR3 here is CASRGRTREFGGYTF. Here the CDR3 DNA reads TGTGCCAGCAGAGGACGGACGCGGGAATTTGGTGGCTACACCTTC.

This clone was detected once. The chain joins TRBV15 to TRBJ1-2; D remains unclear. V was clipped by 0 bases and J by 7 bases, with 12 bases between them. From germline, CDR1 is LNHNV and CDR2 YYDKDF (reference sequence). This CDR3 contains 14 residues. CDR3 residues: CATSRDLGGVGYTF. In DNA form, the CDR3 reads TGTGCCACCAGCAGAGATCTGGGAGGAGTTGGCTACACCTTC.

The chain links TRBV7-3 to TRBJ1-4; TRBD1 matches at 7 bases. CDR3 length equals 15 residues. Trimming took 1 base from V and 3 from J; bases not matched to a gene: 2. Germline CDR1 and CDR2: SGHTA and FQGTGA. This CDR3 is CASSLKQGANEKLFF. For the CDR3, the DNA is TGTGCCAGCAGCTTAAAGCAGGGGGCTAATGAAAAACTGTTTTTT.

The rearrangement uses TRBV7-8 and TRBJ1-4, with 7 bases aligning to TRBD1. The CDR3 contains 16 residues. Germline V gene data show CDR1 as SGHVS and CDR2 as FQNEAQ. Germline trimming cut 4 bases from V and 2 bases from J; bases unmatched to any gene: 7. CDR3 sequence: CASSSYRGRTNEKLFF. The CDR3 nucleotides are TGTGCCAGCAGCTCATACAGGGGCCGGACTAATGAAAAACTGTTTTTT.

J is TRBJ2-3 and V is TRBV4-2; D is possibly TRBD1 (5 bases). Germline lookup yields CDR1 LGHNA and CDR2 YNFKEQ. CDR3 length: 15 amino acids. V shed 2 bases and J shed 2 bases, with 11 bases lying between them. The CDR3 DNA sequence: TGTGCCAGCAGCCAAAAGGGGTTCGACACAGATACGCAGTATTTT. This encodes CASSQKGFDTDTQYF.

The sample holds a few counts of this clone. This chain connects TRBV3-1 (or the pseudogene TRBV3-2) to TRBJ1-5; D is possibly TRBD1 (5 bases). CDR1 LGHDT and CDR2 YNNKEL come from the germline V gene (reference sequence). The CDR3 is made up of 15 amino acids. Trimming removed 6 bases at V and 6 bases at J, with 18 bases between. DNA of the CDR3: TGTGCCAGCAGTTCTGGGGCCTTCAGGAGTCAGCCCCAGCATTTT. It codes for CASSSGAFRSQPQHF.

The chain has TRBV18 and TRBJ1-1, with 8 bases fitting TRBD1. Germline V lookup: CDR1 KGHSH, CDR2 LQKENI. Trimming at V came to 4 bases and at J to 4 bases, leaving 11 bases not matched to a gene. This CDR3 spans 16 amino acids. CDR3 in DNA: TGTGCCAGCTCACTCGGACAGGGAGTACCGGGCACTGAAGCTTTCTTT. Translation: CASSLGQGVPGTEAFF. Full variable domain (outside the CDR3, taken from reference TRBV18 and TRBJ1-1): NAGVMQNPRHLVRRRGQEARLRCSPMKGHSHVYWYRQLPEEGLKFMVYLQKENIIDESGMPKERFSAEFPKEGPSILRIQQVVRGDSAAYFCASSLGQGVPGTEAFFGQGTRLTVV.

The V gene is TRBV9, the J gene TRBJ1-5, with 9 bases that match TRBD1. CDR3 size: 15 residues. V was pared by 3 bases and J by 1 base, with 2 bases of the junction left unmatched. Per germline, CDR1 SGDLS and CDR2 YYNGEE. The CDR3: CASSAGQGSNQPQHF. As DNA, the CDR3 is TGTGCCAGCAGCGCAGGACAGGGGAGCAATCAGCCCCAGCATTTT. Full variable domain (missing parts from reference TRBV9 and TRBJ1-5): DSGVTQTPKHLITATGQRVTLRCSPRSGDLSVYWYQQSLDQGLQFLIQYYNGEERAKGNILERFSAQQFPDLHSELNLSSLELGDSALYFCASSAGQGSNQPQHFGDGTRLSIL.

The chain uses TRBV20-1 and TRBJ1-1; D perhaps matches TRBD1 (6 bases). This CDR3 is built from 12 residues. Trimming pared 3 bases from V and 10 bases from J, leaving 15 bases between. Germline assignment: CDR1 DFQATT and CDR2 SNEGSKA (reference sequence). CDR3 sequence reads: CSASADRDTAFF. The CDR3 nucleotides read TGCAGTGCTAGTGCCGACCGGGACACAGCTTTCTTT.

The chain links TRBV7-2 to TRBJ2-3; TRBD2 is a possible D gene (6 bases). CDR3 length: 16 amino acids. V was pared by 5 bases and J by 6 bases, with 21 bases between. Germline CDR1 and CDR2: SGHTA and FQGNSA. The CDR3 spells CASSPWGRRGSDTQYF. The CDR3 DNA sequence: TGTGCCAGCAGCCCCTGGGGGAGGAGGGGTAGCGATACGCAGTATTTT.

The rearrangement joins TRBV7-2 to TRBJ2-5, with D tentatively TRBD2 (5 bases). Germline V gene data show CDR1 as SGHTA and CDR2 as FQGNSA. The V end lost 3 bases, the J end lost 5 bases, and 10 bases lay between the germline ends. This CDR3 spans 13 amino acids. Written as DNA, the CDR3 is TGTGCCAGCAGCTTTCGGGAAGGTGAGACCCAGTACTTC. This codes for CASSFREGETQYF.

At least ten counts were recorded for this clone. The rearrangement joins TRBV25-1 to TRBJ1-1, with 9 bases identical to TRBD1. The germline V gene encodes CDR1 MGHDK and CDR2 SYGVNS. This CDR3 spans 17 amino acids. V lost 3 bases to trimming and J lost 8 bases; unmatched junction nucleotides: 16. CDR3 sequence (DNA): TGTGCCAGCAGTGAGGGACAGGGACGATTAATCCTCTCCGAAGCTTTCTTT. Protein sequence: CASSEGQGRLILSEAFF. Full variable domain (rest looked up from reference TRBV25-1 and TRBJ1-1): EADIYQTPRYLVIGTGKKITLECSQTMGHDKMYWYQQDPGMELHLIHYSYGVNSTEKGDLSSESTVSRIRTEHFPLTLESARPSHTSQYLCASSEGQGRLILSEAFFGQGTRLTVV.

The V call is TRBV5-1, the J call TRBJ2-1, with D tentatively TRBD1 (5 bases). Trimming shortened V by 0 bases and J by 5 bases, and 9 bases separated the two germline ends. Germline V lookup: CDR1 SGHRS, CDR2 YFSETQ. This CDR3 comprises 14 residues. The CDR3 DNA sequence: TGCGCCAGCAGCTTGGCAGGGTTGGACAATGAGCAGTTCTTC. Its translation is CASSLAGLDNEQFF. Combining the CDR3 with reference TRBV5-1 and TRBJ2-1 gives the whole variable domain KAGVTQTPRYLIKTRGQQVTLSCSPISGHRSVSWYQQTPGQGLQFLFEYFSETQRNKGNFPGRFSGRQFSNSRSEMNVSTLELGDSALYLCASSLAGLDNEQFFGPGTRLTVL.

This chain joins TRBV18 and TRBJ2-3; no clear D gene. Germline-derived CDR1 and CDR2 are KGHSH and LQKENI. The CDR3 length is 14 residues. Trimming cost V 0 bases and J 2 bases, with 6 bases left between them. The CDR3 bases are TGTGCCAGCTCACCACCCGGTTACACAGATACGCAGTATTTT. This gives the protein CASSPPGYTDTQYF.